This T cell receptor beta chain was profiled in a study of blood T cell repertoires in COVID-19. Using immunoSEQ multiplex PCR, the repertoire was profiled, and TCRdb retains in-frame clones only, with some absent. The top ten clones hold approximately 4.5% of a sample with about 140,000 clones, 70% to 80% of them seen once. Trimming pared 4 bases from V and 0 bases from J, leaving 6 bases between. The CDR3 length is 13 residues. This TCR came from a woman of 80 years or more with active or convalescent COVID-19. The sample consisted of peripheral blood. V gene TRBV12-3 or TRBV12-4 combines with J gene TRBJ1-1, with unresolved D. CDR3 DNA sequence: TGTGCCAGCAGTTGGGCACTGAACACTGAAGCTTTCTTT. Translated: CASSWALNTEAFF.